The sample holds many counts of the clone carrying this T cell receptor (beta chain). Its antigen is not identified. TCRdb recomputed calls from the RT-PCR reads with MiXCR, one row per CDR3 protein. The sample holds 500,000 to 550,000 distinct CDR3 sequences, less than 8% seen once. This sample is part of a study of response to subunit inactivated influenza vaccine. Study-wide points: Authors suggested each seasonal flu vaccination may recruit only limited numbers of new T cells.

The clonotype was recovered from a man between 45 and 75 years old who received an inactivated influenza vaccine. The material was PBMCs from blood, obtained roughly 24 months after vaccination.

The chain's CDR3 is CAHLGEMAGNTIYF. CDR3 coding DNA: TGTGCCCACTTGGGGGAAATGGCTGGAAACACCATATATTTT. The chain links TRBV27 to TRBJ1-3; tentative D call: TRBD1 (5 bases). V was clipped by 11 bases and J by 2 bases, with 16 bases between them. CDR3 size: 14 residues. Germline V gives CDR1 MNHEY, CDR2 SMNVEV (reference sequence).